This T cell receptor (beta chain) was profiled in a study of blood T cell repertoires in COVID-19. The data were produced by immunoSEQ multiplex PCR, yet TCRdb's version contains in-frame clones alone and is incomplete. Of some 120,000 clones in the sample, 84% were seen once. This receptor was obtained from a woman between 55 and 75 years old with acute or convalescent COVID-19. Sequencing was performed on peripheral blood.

CDR3 in DNA: TGTGCCAGCAGCTTACCAGGGCCGTACTCACCCCTCCACTTT. The encoded protein is CASSLPGPYSPLHF. This chain uses TRBV7-2 with TRBJ1-6; D might be TRBD1 (5 bases). Germline V gene sequence: CDR1 SGHTA, CDR2 FQGNSA. CDR3 length equals 14 residues. Trimming shortened V by 2 bases and J by 10 bases, and 12 bases separated the two germline ends.